The sequence of this T cell receptor beta chain was determined in a study of shared T cell receptors in the human thymus. Some clones are missing from TCRdb's copy, which holds only in-frame ones; the method was immunoSEQ multiplex PCR. The sample consists of hundreds of thousands of clones, roughly 90% of them appearing once. The sample was also reused in another study, on human thymus T cells. That work adds: All donors were healthy Finnish infants who were undergoing corrective surgery to treat congenital heart defects. Resections removed during corrective heart surgery provided the thymus tissue used. An apparent bias in V and J gene usage was seen in thymic and blood repertoires.

Material: thymocytes. The origin of this receptor is a boy in the first two years of life with a congenital heart defect.

CDR3 protein: CASRLREGGTEAFF. The CDR3 DNA is TGTGCCAGCAGACTAAGGGAGGGGGGCACTGAAGCTTTCTTT. The chain combines TRBV6-5 with TRBJ1-1, with D perhaps TRBD1 (6 bases). Germline V CDR1 and CDR2: MNHEY, SVGAGI. CDR3 length: 14 residues. V was shortened by 6 bases and J by 4 bases, with 15 bases between the two germline ends.